The 27 T cell receptor beta chains below come from one sample, sequenced in a study of T cells in Graves' hyperthyroidism and ophthalmopathy. There were TCR beta CDR3 regions amplified from RNA transcripts. First-round RT-PCR of the TCR CDR3 relied on the HTBI primer set. TCRdb analysed the multiplex PCR reads with MiXCR anew, one entry per CDR3 protein. The repertoire holds some 690,000 distinct CDR3 sequences, with around a sixth as singletons. Sequenced material: blood. The receptors stem from a man aged 50 to 60 with Graves' hyperthyroidism.

The J gene is TRBJ2-1, the V gene TRBV2; the D is unclear. The CDR3 sequence is 15 residues long. From germline, CDR1 is SNHLY and CDR2 FYNNEI. With 5 bases removed from V and 4 bases from J, the gap between germline ends came to 15 bases. CDR3 protein: CASSSFSRDYNEQFF. CDR3 nucleotide sequence: TGTGCCAGCAGTTCGTTCTCGAGAGATTACAATGAGCAGTTCTTC.

This clonotype was seen a few times. The chain joins TRBV7-9 to TRBJ1-2; D gene uncertain. Germline loops: CDR1 SEHNR, CDR2 FQNEAQ (reference sequence). The CDR3 consists of 14 residues. The V and J ends lost 0 bases and 8 bases respectively, with 13 bases between them. Here the CDR3 DNA reads TGTGCCAGCAGCTTAGCTATTTCGTGGGCCGGCTACACCTTC. Translating gives CASSLAISWAGYTF.

There are a few counts of this clonotype. The genes are TRBV11-2 and TRBJ2-7; TRBD1 aligns across 10 bases. The V gene end was trimmed by 5 bases and the J gene end by 1 base; junction bases not matched to a gene: 5. Germline-derived CDR1 and CDR2 are SGHAT and FQNNGV. The CDR3 spans 15 residues. The CDR3 DNA follows: TGTGCCAGCAGCCTGGGACAGGGGCCTTCCTACGAGCAGTACTTC. Protein: CASSLGQGPSYEQYF.

This clonotype was seen many times. V usage is TRBV2 and J usage is TRBJ2-3; no definite D call. Trimming took off 4 bases at V and 4 bases at J, with 9 bases between the two ends. The CDR3 runs to 13 residues. Germline loops: CDR1 SNHLY, CDR2 FYNNEI. CDR3 sequence reads: CASSVGPADTQYF. The CDR3 DNA reads as TGTGCCAGCAGTGTCGGGCCTGCAGATACGCAGTATTTT.

Only a few counts were recorded for this clonotype. The rearrangement links TRBV19 to TRBJ1-1; a possible D gene is TRBD1 (6 bases). This CDR3 contains 13 residues. Trimming removed 9 bases at V and 1 base at J, with 12 bases between. The germline CDR1 and CDR2 sequences are LNHDA and SQIVND (reference sequence). CDR3: CASQGTSNTEAFF. CDR3 nucleotide sequence: TGTGCCAGCCAAGGGACATCGAACACTGAAGCTTTCTTT.

This chain uses TRBV29-1 with TRBJ2-2; TRBD1 agrees at 8 bases. CDR1 and CDR2 from the germline V gene are SQVTM and ANQGSEA. The junction had 3 bases not matched to a gene; V was cut back by 6 bases and J by 6 bases. The CDR3 is made up of 12 amino acids. The CDR3, as DNA: TGCAGCGTGGTGACAGGGGCCGGGGAGCTGTTTTTT. It yields the protein CSVVTGAGELFF.

This clonotype came up a few times. The chain has TRBV4-3 and TRBJ2-1; 8 positions match TRBD2. The CDR3 is 18 residues long. The V and J ends lost 0 bases and 3 bases, in that order; junction bases with no gene match: 10. CDR1 is LGHNA and CDR2 is YSLEER in the germline V gene. CDR3 DNA sequence: TGCGCCAGCAGCCAAGATGGTCTCGGGAGGGATGACTACAATGAGCAGTTCTTC. Its translation is CASSQDGLGRDDYNEQFF.

This clonotype has a count of ten or more. J is TRBJ1-2 and V is TRBV29-1; possibly TRBD1 for D (6 bases). Per germline, CDR1 SQVTM and CDR2 ANQGSEA. V dropped 0 bases and J dropped 0 bases, with 14 bases sitting between them. The CDR3 runs to 16 residues. The CDR3 protein is CSVEETWGAPNYGYTF. CDR3 DNA: TGCAGCGTTGAAGAAACGTGGGGGGCCCCTAACTATGGCTACACCTTC.

This clonotype was seen at least ten times. The CDR3 loop is CASSAGTTTHSQETQYF. For the CDR3, the DNA is TGTGCCAGCAGCGCCGGGACTACTACGCATTCCCAAGAGACCCAGTACTTC. This chain connects TRBV6-1 to TRBJ2-5; 7 bases line up with TRBD2. The V gene end was trimmed by 6 bases and the J gene end by 1 base; junction bases not matched to a gene: 14. From germline, CDR1 is MNHNS and CDR2 SASEGT. This CDR3 spans 17 amino acids.

This clonotype has at least ten counts. The chain employs TRBV2 and TRBJ2-1, with 11 positions matching TRBD2. CDR3 length: 15 amino acids. Germline lookup yields CDR1 SNHLY and CDR2 FYNNEI. Trimming took 8 bases from V and 8 from J; bases not matched to a gene: 11. CDR3 amino acids: CASVKLAGARYEQFF. CDR3 coding DNA: TGTGCCAGCGTGAAACTAGCGGGAGCTCGGTATGAGCAGTTCTTC.

This clonotype was counted at least ten times. The chain combines TRBV28 with TRBJ1-1; 8 nucleotides agree with TRBD1. Trimming at V came to 5 bases and at J to 4 bases, leaving 12 bases not matched to a gene. Germline V gives CDR1 MDHEN, CDR2 SYDVKM. The CDR3 totals 16 residues. The CDR3 DNA follows: TGTGCCAGCAGTCCCGGACAGGGTCGGAACGGCACTGAAGCTTTCTTT. It is translated as CASSPGQGRNGTEAFF.

Comments on this clonotype: A much larger clone lies a single base off, so this may be a read error. The chain carries TRBV2 and TRBJ2-5; D is unresolved. The CDR3 loop spans 13 amino acids. The germline V and J ends were trimmed by 7 bases and 2 bases, with 11 bases remaining between them. CDR1 SNHLY and CDR2 FYNNEI come from the germline V gene. CDR3 region: CASKGSSQETQYF. The CDR3 nucleotides read TGTGCCAGCAAGGGTAGCTCGCAAGAGACCCAGTACTTC.

Many counts were recorded for this clonotype. The chain has TRBV12-3 or TRBV12-4 and TRBJ1-3, with D hard to call. The CDR3 sequence is 16 residues long. V shed 3 bases and J shed 0 bases, with 12 bases lying between them. CDR3 bases: TGTGCCAGCAGTTTCTCGGCCGGCCGCTCTGGAAACACCATATATTTT. This gives the protein CASSFSAGRSGNTIYF.

This clonotype appeared a few times. This chain joins TRBV20-1 and TRBJ2-3; 9 bases are shared with TRBD1. Trimming cost V 6 bases and J 3 bases; bases outside gene matches: 10. Per the germline V gene, CDR1 is DFQATT and CDR2 is SNEGSKA (reference sequence). CDR3 length equals 15 residues. The CDR3 DNA is TGCAGTGCCGACCGAATCGGACAGGGGACAGATACGCAGTATTTT. Protein sequence: CSADRIGQGTDTQYF.

This clonotype was observed once. One end of the junction varies from germline; a read error may be responsible. V and J are TRBV5-8 and TRBJ1-2; D is unclear. The germline V gene encodes CDR1 SGHTS and CDR2 YDEGEE. This CDR3 contains 12 residues. CDR3 coding DNA: TGTGCCAGCAGCTTCAGAAACTATCGCTACACCTTC. Translation: CASSFRNYRYTF.

CDR3 in amino acids: CASSLGVEAFF. CDR3 DNA sequence: TGTGCCAGCAGCTTAGGGGTCGAAGCTTTCTTT. This chain connects TRBV7-2 to TRBJ1-1; D unresolved. CDR3 size: 11 residues. Between the trimmed V and J ends, which lost 1 base and 8 bases, there was a span of 5 bases. Germline V lookup: CDR1 SGHTA, CDR2 FQGNSA.

This clonotype was counted at least ten times. The chain uses TRBV6-1 and TRBJ2-7; unclear D gene. This CDR3 comprises 15 residues. Germline loops: CDR1 MNHNS, CDR2 SASEGT. V was trimmed by 6 bases and J by 0 bases, leaving 15 bases between them. CDR3 region: CASRSVTPGSYEQYF. The CDR3 nucleotides read TGTGCCAGCAGATCAGTAACCCCAGGCTCCTACGAGCAGTACTTC.

The sample holds many counts of this clonotype. This rearrangement joins TRBV12-3 or TRBV12-4 to TRBJ1-1; tentative D call: TRBD1 (5 bases). The CDR3 length is 13 residues. Between the trimmed V and J ends, which lost 10 bases and 1 base, there was a span of 13 bases. This CDR3 reads CATSRQRNTEAFF. In DNA, the CDR3 is TGTGCCACCTCGAGACAGAGGAACACTGAAGCTTTCTTT.

The J gene is TRBJ1-1, the V gene TRBV2; D gene uncertain. Germline V gene sequence: CDR1 SNHLY, CDR2 FYNNEI. V shed 6 bases and J shed 8 bases, with 10 bases lying between them. This CDR3 spans 11 amino acids. The CDR3 loop is CASSMDVEAFF. Here the CDR3 DNA reads TGTGCCAGCAGCATGGACGTAGAAGCTTTCTTT.

Many counts were recorded for this clonotype. The chain couples TRBV29-1 to TRBJ1-1, with D unresolved. V was pared by 1 base and J by 10 bases, with 16 bases between. The CDR3 is 13 amino acids. CDR1 is SQVTM and CDR2 is ANQGSEA in the germline V gene. CDR3 coding DNA: TGCAGCGTTGAAGTGGAGTCCTCGGAAGGAGCTTTCTTT. This encodes CSVEVESSEGAFF.

This clonotype was counted many times. The rearrangement joins TRBV10-3 to TRBJ2-2; 9 bases are a match to TRBD2. Germline V gene sequence: CDR1 ENHRY, CDR2 SYGVKD. This CDR3 region has 16 residues. V dropped 4 bases and J dropped 5; count of bases not matched to a gene: 8. In nucleotides, the CDR3 is TGTGCCATCAGTGGAGTAGCGGGAGTAAGGACCGGGGAGCTGTTTTTT. Translated: CAISGVAGVRTGELFF.

This clonotype showed up just a few times. The CDR3 DNA sequence: TGTGCCAGTAGTACGTCACTAGCGGCCAAAGCAGATACGCAGTATTTT. Its protein product is CASSTSLAAKADTQYF. The V gene is TRBV19, the J gene TRBJ2-3; 8 bases fit TRBD2. CDR1 and CDR2 from the germline V gene are LNHDA and SQIVND (reference sequence). V gave up 4 bases and J gave up 4 bases; unmatched junction bases: 10. This CDR3 is built from 16 residues.

This clonotype was counted a few times. The chain links TRBV11-2 to TRBJ2-5; D is uncertain. The CDR3 loop spans 16 amino acids. CDR1 and CDR2 from the germline V gene are SGHAT and FQNNGV. The V end lost 2 bases, the J end lost 0 bases, and 13 bases lay between the germline ends. CDR3 coding DNA: TGTGCCAGCAGCTTAACCCCGGAATTACACCAAGAGACCCAGTACTTC. Translating it yields CASSLTPELHQETQYF. Combining the CDR3 with reference TRBV11-2 and TRBJ2-5 gives the whole variable domain EAGVAQSPRYKIIEKRQSVAFWCNPISGHATLYWYQQILGQGPKLLIQFQNNGVVDDSQLPKDRFSAERLKGVDSTLKIQPAKLEDSAVYLCASSLTPELHQETQYFGPGTRLLVL.

The rearrangement joins TRBV7-6 to TRBJ2-3; D uncertain. This CDR3 comprises 13 residues. The V end was cut by 5 bases, the J end by 0 bases, with 6 bases between. Germline V gives CDR1 SGHVS, CDR2 FNYEAQ. CDR3 sequence (DNA): TGTGCCAGCAGCCACGCAAGCACAGATACGCAGTATTTT. Translating gives CASSHASTDTQYF.

This clonotype was seen at least ten times. This sequence joins TRBV6-1 and TRBJ2-3, with 11 bases matching TRBD2. CDR1 is MNHNS, CDR2 SASEGT, per germline. The ends lost 6 bases at V and 4 bases at J; junction bases unmatched: 6. This CDR3 region has 15 residues. The CDR3 protein is CASSPGTSGSDTQYF. In DNA, the CDR3 is TGTGCCAGCAGCCCGGGGACTAGCGGATCAGATACGCAGTATTTT.

V gene TRBV20-1 combines with J gene TRBJ2-1, with 9 bases identical to TRBD2. Trimming took 0 bases from V and 9 from J; bases not matched to a gene: 6. Germline V gene lookup returns CDR1 DFQATT and CDR2 SNEGSKA (reference sequence). The CDR3 is 14 residues long. The CDR3 protein is CSAREVAGAGEQFF. The CDR3 DNA follows: TGCAGTGCTAGAGAGGTAGCGGGAGCGGGTGAGCAGTTCTTC.

The DNA for the CDR3 is TGCAGTGCCATGGACAGGGATTATTACGAGCAGTACTTC. It encodes CSAMDRDYYEQYF. V gene TRBV20-1 combines with J gene TRBJ2-7; the match to TRBD1 covers 8 bases. J was trimmed by 4 bases and V by 6 bases; bases with no gene match: 8. Germline V gene data show CDR1 as DFQATT and CDR2 as SNEGSKA (reference sequence). This CDR3 is built from 13 residues.